Listed below are T cell receptor beta chains from one sample, sequenced in a study of blood T cell repertoires in COVID-19. Clones were sequenced by immunoSEQ multiplex PCR, and TCRdb holds only the in-frame ones, with some missing. The data contain 95,000 or so clones, more than 80% of them singletons. The sequencing input was peripheral blood. Every receptor here comes from a human donor in a cohort sampled during active COVID-19. Each CDR3 is given without its conserved first and last residue.

j_call v_call cdr3_aa
TRBJ2-5 TRBV7-9 ASSLDRLAGIQETQY
TRBJ2-1 TRBV7-6 ASSLRPPSGTGPDNEQF
TRBJ1-3 TRBV18 ASSPSHPGSGNTIY
TRBJ2-3 TRBV4-1 ASSPIGLAGYVRDTQY
TRBJ2-5 TRBV19 ASSTSGRAQETQY
TRBJ1-2 TRBV7-6 ASSLAGQGAGGYT
TRBJ2-1 TRBV7-6 ASSLGLAGVTEQF
TRBJ2-7 TRBV7-3 ASSLGGSGEQY
TRBJ2-7 TRBV13 ASSLYPGLAGGYEQY
TRBJ2-6 TRBV5-8 ASSRTGAGANVLT
TRBJ1-4 TRBV18 ASSPQGQGGEKLF
TRBJ1-6 TRBV28 AIAGRPYNSPLH
TRBJ2-3 TRBV27 ASSLNYNTDTQY
TRBJ2-7 TRBV23-1 ASSPGGKKLASYEQY
TRBJ2-3 TRBV9 ASSPGLAGGMKDTQY
TRBJ2-5 TRBV19 ASSMDSVRPQY
TRBJ1-4 TRBV19 ASSSQGREKLF
TRBJ2-7 TRBV29-1 SGTGVTEQY
TRBJ2-1 TRBV2 ASSRDYRNEQF
TRBJ1-1 TRBV28 ASSFPGQGALSEAF
TRBJ1-3 TRBV18 ASSPAGNTIY
TRBJ2-7 TRBV5-1 ASSLISGASHEQY
TRBJ2-1 TRBV5-1 ASSLDREGEEQF
TRBJ1-6 TRBV12-3/TRBV12-4 ASSYSISPLH
TRBJ2-2 TRBV6-2/TRBV6-3 ASTPRLAGGLGELF
TRBJ2-1 TRBV5-6 ASSLPGSPGLALDEQF
TRBJ1-1 TRBV6-4 ASSDQGTNTEAF
TRBJ1-5 TRBV7-2 ASSQQTGISNQPQH
TRBJ1-4 TRBV7-6 ASSLGTATNEKLF
TRBJ1-1 TRBV10-3 AISESIAGQMNTEAF